The 3 T cell receptor beta chains below all came from one sample that was sequenced in a study of tumor-infiltrating lymphocytes in oesophageal squamous cell carcinoma. TCRdb reprocessed the PCR reads with MiXCR, giving one entry per CDR3 protein. This table has about 20,000 distinct CDR3 sequences, approximately 40% appearing once. The sample consisted of blood. These receptors were obtained from a male donor with esophageal squamous cell carcinoma.

The gene calls are TRBV24-1 and TRBJ2-3; TRBD2 might be the D (6 bases). Germline assignment: CDR1 KGHDR and CDR2 SFDVKD. Trimming cost V 6 bases and J 3 bases, with 12 bases left between them. This CDR3 is 14 amino acids long. The CDR3 DNA sequence: TGTGCCACCAGTTCAATCGGGAGAACAGATACGCAGTATTTT. Translating gives CATSSIGRTDTQYF.

V and J are TRBV28 and TRBJ2-1; the match to TRBD1 covers 11 bases. CDR1 and CDR2 (germline): MDHEN, SYDVKM. CDR3 length: 16 amino acids. V gave up 1 base and J gave up 6 bases; unmatched junction bases: 5. CDR3 sequence: CASSLFGTGGINEQFF. CDR3 DNA sequence: TGTGCCAGCAGTTTATTTGGGACAGGGGGGATCAATGAGCAGTTCTTC.

This clonotype was counted at least ten times. This chain joins TRBV12-3 or TRBV12-4 and TRBJ1-1; 10 bases line up with TRBD1. V lost 5 bases, J lost 3 bases, and 6 bases stayed unmatched. The CDR3 covers 15 residues. The CDR3 DNA reads TGTGCCAGCAGTCCGGGGACAGGGGACGACACTGAAGCTTTCTTT. This encodes CASSPGTGDDTEAFF.